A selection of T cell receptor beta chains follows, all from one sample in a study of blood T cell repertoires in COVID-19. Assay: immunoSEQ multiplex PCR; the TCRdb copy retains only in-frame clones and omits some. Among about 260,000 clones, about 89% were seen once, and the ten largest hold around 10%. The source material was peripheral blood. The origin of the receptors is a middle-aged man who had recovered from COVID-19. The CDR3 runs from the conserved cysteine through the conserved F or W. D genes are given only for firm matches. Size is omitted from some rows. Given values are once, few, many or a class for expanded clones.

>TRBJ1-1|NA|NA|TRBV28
CASRLRVQSEAFF
TGTGCCAGCAGGCTCCGGGTCCAATCTGAAGCTTTCTTT
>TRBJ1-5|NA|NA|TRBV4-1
CASSQGGGSSNQPQHF
TGCGCCAGCAGCCAAGGTGGCGGCTCTAGCAATCAGCCCCAGCATTTT
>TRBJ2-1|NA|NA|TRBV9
CASSVATGSVNEQFF
TGTGCCAGCAGCGTAGCTACAGGAAGCGTAAATGAGCAGTTCTTC
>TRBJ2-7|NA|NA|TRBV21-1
CASSNFRYEQYF
TGTGCCAGCAGCAATTTCAGATACGAGCAGTACTTC
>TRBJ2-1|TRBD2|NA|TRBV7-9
CASSFRGASGVLKNEQFF
TGTGCCAGCAGCTTTAGAGGGGCTAGCGGGGTACTAAAGAATGAGCAGTTCTTC
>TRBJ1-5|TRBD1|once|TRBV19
CASSIGQGGPNQPQHF
TGTGCCAGTAGTATAGGACAGGGGGGCCCCAATCAGCCCCAGCATTTT
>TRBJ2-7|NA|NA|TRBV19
CASSDPAGSSYEQYF
TGTGCCAGTAGTGACCCTGCGGGGAGCTCCTACGAGCAGTACTTC
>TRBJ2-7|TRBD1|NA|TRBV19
CASSIRQGRGSYEQYF
TGTGCCAGTAGTATCCGACAGGGGAGAGGCTCCTACGAGCAGTACTTC
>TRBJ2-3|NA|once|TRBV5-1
CASSSTSTDTQYF
TGCGCCAGCAGTTCGACTAGCACAGATACGCAGTATTTT
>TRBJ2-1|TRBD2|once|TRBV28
CASSLRLAGGGNEQFF
TGTGCCAGCAGTTTACGACTAGCGGGAGGAGGAAATGAGCAGTTCTTC
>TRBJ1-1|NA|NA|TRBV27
CASSFQQGTPNTEAFF
TGTGCCAGCAGTTTCCAGCAGGGGACACCGAACACTGAAGCTTTCTTT
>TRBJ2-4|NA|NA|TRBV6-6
CASSRPGGYENIQYF
TGTGCCAGCAGTCGCCCGGGGGGCTACGAAAACATTCAGTACTTC
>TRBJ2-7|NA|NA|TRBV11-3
CASSLSAASGYEQYF
TGTGCCAGCAGCCTGTCAGCGGCCTCCGGCTACGAGCAGTACTTC
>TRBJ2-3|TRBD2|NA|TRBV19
CASRRSGESTDTQYF
TGTGCCAGTAGGAGAAGCGGGGAGAGCACAGATACGCAGTATTTT
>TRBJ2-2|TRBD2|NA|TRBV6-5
CATSLSGGNTGELFF
TGTGCCACCTCACTAAGCGGGGGTAACACCGGGGAGCTGTTTTTT
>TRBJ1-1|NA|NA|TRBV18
CASSPIGGAEAFF
TGTGCCAGCTCACCCATTGGGGGGGCTGAAGCTTTCTTT
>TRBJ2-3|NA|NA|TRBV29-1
CSVEYTDTQYF
TGCAGCGTTGAATACACAGATACGCAGTATTTT
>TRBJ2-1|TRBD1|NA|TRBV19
CASSNRGNDEQFF
TGTGCCAGTAGCAACAGGGGAAACGATGAGCAGTTCTTC
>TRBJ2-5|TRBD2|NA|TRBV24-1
CATSDGIAGQQETQYF
TGTGCCACCAGTGATGGGATAGCGGGTCAACAAGAGACCCAGTACTTC
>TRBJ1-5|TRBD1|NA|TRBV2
CASSRSTGDHQPQHF
TGTGCCAGCAGCCGGTCGACAGGGGACCATCAGCCCCAGCATTTT
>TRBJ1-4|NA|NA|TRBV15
CATSRGGPTNEKLFF
TGTGCCACCAGCAGGGGAGGACCAACTAATGAAAAACTGTTTTTT
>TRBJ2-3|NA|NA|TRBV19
CASSIGRGTDTQYF
TGTGCCAGTAGTATCGGCAGGGGCACAGATACGCAGTATTTT
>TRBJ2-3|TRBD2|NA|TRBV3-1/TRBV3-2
CASSHDQQGLAGGRYF
TGTGCCAGCAGCCATGATCAGCAGGGACTAGCGGGAGGGCGGTATTTT
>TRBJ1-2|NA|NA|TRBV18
CASWPGEPLYGYTF
TGTGCCAGCTGGCCGGGGGAGCCGCTCTATGGCTACACCTTC
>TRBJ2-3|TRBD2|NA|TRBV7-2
CASSFLAGVTDTQYF
TGTGCCAGCAGCTTTCTAGCGGGGGTCACAGATACGCAGTATTTT
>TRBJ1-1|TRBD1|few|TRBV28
CASSGTAEAFF
TGTGCCAGCAGCGGGACAGCCGAAGCTTTCTTT
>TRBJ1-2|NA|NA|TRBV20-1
CSASPSLAGYGYTF
TGCAGTGCTAGTCCCTCCCTGGCTGGCTATGGCTACACCTTC
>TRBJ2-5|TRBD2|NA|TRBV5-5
CASSLAGGRETQYF
TGTGCCAGCAGCCTGGCGGGGGGGAGAGAGACCCAGTACTTC
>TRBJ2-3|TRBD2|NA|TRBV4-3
CASSQDLSGGAWADTQYF
TGCGCCAGCAGCCAAGATCTGAGCGGGGGGGCCTGGGCAGATACGCAGTATTTT
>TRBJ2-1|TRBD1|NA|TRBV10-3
CAITPGTGVEQFF
TGTGCCATCACGCCGGGGACAGGGGTGGAGCAGTTCTTC
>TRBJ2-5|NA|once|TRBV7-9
CASSPSGTGRTETQYF
TGTGCCAGCAGCCCCAGCGGGACAGGAAGGACGGAGACCCAGTACTTC
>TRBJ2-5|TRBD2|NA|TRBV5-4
CASSLGLAGGETQYF
TGTGCCAGCAGCCTCGGACTAGCGGGAGGCGAGACCCAGTACTTC
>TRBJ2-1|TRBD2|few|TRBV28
CASSLLLAGGPGEQFF
TGTGCCAGCAGTTTATTATTGGCGGGAGGGCCGGGTGAGCAGTTCTTC
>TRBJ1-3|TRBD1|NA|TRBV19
CARGTGSGNTIYF
TGTGCCAGAGGGACAGGCTCTGGAAACACCATATATTTT
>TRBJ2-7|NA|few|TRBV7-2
CASSLGNGLVGYEQYF
TGTGCCAGCAGCTTAGGTAACGGTCTGGTCGGCTACGAGCAGTACTTC
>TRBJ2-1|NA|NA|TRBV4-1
CASSQEFQGINEQFF
TGCGCCAGCAGCCAAGAGTTCCAGGGTATCAATGAGCAGTTCTTC
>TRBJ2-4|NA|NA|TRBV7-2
CATSVDSGAYGIQYF
TGTGCCACCTCCGTGGACAGCGGGGCTTATGGCATTCAGTACTTC
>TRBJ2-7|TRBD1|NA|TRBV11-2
CASSPDRGPYEQYF
TGTGCCAGCAGTCCGGACAGGGGGCCATACGAGCAGTACTTC
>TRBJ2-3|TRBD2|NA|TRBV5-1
CASSLVGGRAIGDTQYF
TGCGCCAGCAGCTTGGTGGGCGGGAGGGCCATAGGAGATACGCAGTATTTT
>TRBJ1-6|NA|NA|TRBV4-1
CASSQGDPQGGSPLHF
TGCGCCAGCAGCCAAGGGGATCCGCAGGGCGGTTCACCCCTCCACTTT
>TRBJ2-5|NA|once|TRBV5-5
CASSLLLRETQYF
TGTGCCAGCAGCTTGTTACTTCGAGAGACCCAGTACTTC
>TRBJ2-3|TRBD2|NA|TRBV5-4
CASSPGAREGTDTQYF
TGTGCCAGCAGCCCTGGGGCTAGGGAGGGAACAGATACGCAGTATTTT
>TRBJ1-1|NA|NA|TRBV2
CASSEVGHKNTEAFF
TGTGCCAGCAGTGAAGTTGGACACAAGAACACTGAAGCTTTCTTT
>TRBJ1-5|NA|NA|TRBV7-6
CASSRDTGSNQPQHF
TGTGCCAGTTCCCGGGACACCGGTAGCAATCAGCCCCAGCATTTT
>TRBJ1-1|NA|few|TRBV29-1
CSVDTANTEAFF
TGCAGCGTTGACACAGCGAACACTGAAGCTTTCTTT
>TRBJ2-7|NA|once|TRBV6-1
CASIGGRRSYEQYF
TGTGCCAGCATCGGGGGGCGGAGGTCCTACGAGCAGTACTTC
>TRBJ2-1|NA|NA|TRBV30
CAWSEDGRGRGNEQFF
TGTGCCTGGAGTGAGGACGGGAGAGGGCGGGGCAATGAGCAGTTCTTC
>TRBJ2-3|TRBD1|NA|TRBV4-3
CASSQVYRGLTDTQYF
TGCGCCAGCAGCCAAGTATACAGGGGGTTGACAGATACGCAGTATTTT
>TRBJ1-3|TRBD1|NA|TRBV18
CASSALSGQGAGNTIYF
TGTGCCAGCTCGGCTTTATCGGGACAGGGGGCTGGAAACACCATATATTTT
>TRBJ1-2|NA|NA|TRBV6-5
CASSYSGRGGYTF
TGTGCCAGCAGTTACTCGGGCAGGGGTGGCTACACCTTC
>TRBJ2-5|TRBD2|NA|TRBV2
CASKTSGYQETQYF
TGTGCCAGCAAGACTAGCGGGTACCAAGAGACCCAGTACTTC
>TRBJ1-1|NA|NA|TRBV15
CATSRDGSVMNTEAFF
TGTGCCACCAGCAGAGATGGCAGTGTAATGAACACTGAAGCTTTCTTT
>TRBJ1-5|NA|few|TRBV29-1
CSVASQASNQPQHF
TGCAGCGTTGCGAGTCAGGCTAGCAATCAGCCCCAGCATTTT
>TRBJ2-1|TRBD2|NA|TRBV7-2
CASSSYSGRDIYNEQFF
TGTGCCAGCAGCTCCTACAGCGGGAGGGACATATACAATGAGCAGTTCTTC